Sequencing of this T cell receptor beta chain was carried out in a study of blood T cells in healthy people across ages. This clonotype occurred a few times. The CDR3 has 14 amino acids. Trimming stripped 4 bases from V and 4 bases from J, with 12 bases between. Germline CDR1 reads MNHNY; CDR2 reads SVGAGI (reference sequence). The authors ran a second PCR of roughly 6 to 12 cycles using a sample-barcoded 5' primer and a J-beta primer mix. Each CDR3 protein is one row after TCRdb ran MiXCR on the 5' RACE reads. Found here are 1.5 million to 2 million distinct CDR3 sequences, 28% of them singletons; the top ten hold roughly 8.2%.

The chain recombines TRBV6-6 with TRBJ2-3; D remains ambiguous. The TCR comes from a woman aged 30 to 39 in good health. Sequences were obtained from blood. The CDR3 sequence is CASSSGPPSDTQYF. CDR3 DNA sequence: TGTGCCAGCAGTTCCGGCCCCCCCTCAGATACGCAGTATTTT.